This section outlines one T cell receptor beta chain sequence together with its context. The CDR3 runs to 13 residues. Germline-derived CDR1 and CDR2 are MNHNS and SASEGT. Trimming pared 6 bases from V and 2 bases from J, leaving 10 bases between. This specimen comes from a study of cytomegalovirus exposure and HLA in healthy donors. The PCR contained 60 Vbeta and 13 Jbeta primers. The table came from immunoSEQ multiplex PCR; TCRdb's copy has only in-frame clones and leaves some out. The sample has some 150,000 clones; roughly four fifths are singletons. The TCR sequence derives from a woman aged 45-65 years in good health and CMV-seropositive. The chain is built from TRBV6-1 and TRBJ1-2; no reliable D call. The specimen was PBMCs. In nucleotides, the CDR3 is TGTGCCAGCAGGTTGCCGGGAAACTATGGCTACACCTTC. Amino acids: CASRLPGNYGYTF.